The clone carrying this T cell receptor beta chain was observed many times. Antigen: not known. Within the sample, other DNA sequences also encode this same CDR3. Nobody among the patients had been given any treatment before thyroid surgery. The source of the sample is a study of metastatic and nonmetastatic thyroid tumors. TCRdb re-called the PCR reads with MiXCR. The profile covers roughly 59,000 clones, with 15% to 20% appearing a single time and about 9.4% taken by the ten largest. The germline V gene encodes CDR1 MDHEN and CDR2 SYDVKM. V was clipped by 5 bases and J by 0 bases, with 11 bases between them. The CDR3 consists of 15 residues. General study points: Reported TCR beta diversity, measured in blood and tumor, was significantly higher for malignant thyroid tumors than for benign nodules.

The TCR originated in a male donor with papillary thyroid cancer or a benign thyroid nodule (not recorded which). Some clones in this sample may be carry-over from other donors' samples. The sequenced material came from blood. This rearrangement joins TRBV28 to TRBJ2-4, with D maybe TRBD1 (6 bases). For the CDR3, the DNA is TGTGCCAGCAGTACAAGGACAGTAGCCAAAAACATTCAGTACTTC. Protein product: CASSTRTVAKNIQYF.